Below, one T cell receptor (beta chain) is given with its context. Its matching antigen is unknown. Other DNA sequences from this sample encode an identical CDR3 as well. Trimming removed 4 bases from V and 2 bases from J, with 8 bases in between. The CDR3 is made up of 13 amino acids. The sample belongs to a study of T cell responses to AZD1222 COVID-19 vaccine. Turning to the study itself: Pooled samples include second doses given at about 4 or 12 weeks.

TCRdb's table, derived via immunoSEQ multiplex PCR, lists solely in-frame clones and lacks some. The table lists around 88,000 clones, around 90% of them singletons. Notes on the study in general: Spike-spanning, vaccine-associated CD4 TCRs were dominant at 160-218 and 743-854. Only 5 or 6 people who got AZD1222 tested seropositive at baseline.

Source: peripheral blood, taken on day 0 of AZD1222 vaccination. The sequence was collected from an adult in good health. V usage is TRBV12-3 or TRBV12-4 and J usage is TRBJ2-5, with a weak D call TRBD1 (5 bases). CDR3 sequence reads: CASSSDSQETQYF. The CDR3 DNA follows: TGTGCCAGCAGTTCCGACAGTCAAGAGACCCAGTACTTC.